This T cell receptor beta chain was recovered during a study of blood T cell repertoires in COVID-19. Overall study: Material from acute and convalescent COVID-19 was sourced from the United States, Italy and Spain. The cDNA or gDNA used as material had been derived from T cells, B-cell-depleted T cells, or PBMCs.

The V and J ends lost 2 bases and 7 bases respectively, with 18 bases between them. From germline, CDR1 is MNHEY and CDR2 SVGEGT. This CDR3 is 15 amino acids long. How the authors handled the data: Reference gene primer amplification yielded estimated nucleated cell counts. The assay was immunoSEQ multiplex PCR, and TCRdb's table has in-frame clones only and misses some. From that table come the V and J calls and clone size; the DNA was used to work out D and trimming. The sample yields roughly 20,000 clones, 88% seen once. In its sample, this clone ranks as medium-sized (0.01 to 0.1%). The sequence was collected from a man aged 35-49 years with active COVID-19. The rearrangement uses TRBV6-2 or TRBV6-3 and TRBJ2-7; D possibly corresponds to TRBD1 (5 bases). Sequenced sample: peripheral blood. The CDR3 DNA reads as TGTGCCAGCAGTTACGGGCCACAGGCTACCTTGGAGCAGTACTTC. Protein: CASSYGPQATLEQYF.